This T cell receptor beta chain was captured in a study of patients and donors after allogeneic stem cell transplantation. The V gene's germline CDR1 is SGDLS and CDR2 YYNGEE. V was cut by 4 bases and J by 2 bases, with 11 bases left in between. The CDR3 consists of 14 residues. TCRdb reprocessed the RT-PCR reads via MiXCR and lists one record per CDR3 protein. The sample carries about 200,000 distinct CDR3 sequences, 35% to 45% recorded once. The TCR was taken from a human donor who was either an allogeneic HSCT recipient or a stem cell or donor lymphocyte infusion donor (not recorded which). It is not recorded whose cells these are; they may come from a transplant donor. The gene calls are TRBV9 and TRBJ2-3; a possible D gene is TRBD2 (5 bases). Source material: blood, either unsorted or a sorted T cell fraction (not recorded which). CDR3 sequence reads: CASSPRLTTDTQYF. The CDR3 DNA is TGTGCCAGCAGCCCACGACTAACCACAGATACGCAGTATTTT. The full variable domain, in which reference TRBV9 and TRBJ2-3 provide the parts outside the CDR3, is DSGVTQTPKHLITATGQRVTLRCSPRSGDLSVYWYQQSLDQGLQFLIQYYNGEERAKGNILERFSAQQFPDLHSELNLSSLELGDSALYFCASSPRLTTDTQYFGPGTRLTVL.